This passage covers 9 T cell receptor beta chains from one sample sequenced in a study of blood T cell repertoires in COVID-19. Sequencing was performed with immunoSEQ multiplex PCR; in TCRdb, only in-frame clones are kept and a portion is missing. Found here are some 300,000 clones, roughly 89% of them singletons; the top ten hold 3.5% to 4.5%. The specimen sequenced was PBMCs or T cells enriched from blood (not recorded which). Receptor source: a young woman with acute COVID-19.

The CDR3 reads CASSIGQTNTGELFF. CDR3 sequence (DNA): TGTGCCAGCAGCATTGGGCAAACGAACACCGGGGAGCTGTTTTTT. V gene TRBV9 combines with J gene TRBJ2-2; D not resolved. V lost 4 bases to trimming and J lost 0 bases, with 10 bases between them. This CDR3 is 15 amino acids long. CDR1 and CDR2 (germline): SGDLS, YYNGEE. The complete variable domain, with remaining parts taken from reference TRBV9 and TRBJ2-2, reads DSGVTQTPKHLITATGQRVTLRCSPRSGDLSVYWYQQSLDQGLQFLIQYYNGEERAKGNILERFSAQQFPDLHSELNLSSLELGDSALYFCASSIGQTNTGELFFGEGSRLTVL.

Only a few counts were recorded for this clone. This sequence joins TRBV30 and TRBJ1-2; the D is unclear. This CDR3 region has 14 residues. With 0 bases removed from V and 4 bases from J, the gap between germline ends came to 12 bases. The germline V gene has CDR1 GTSNPN and CDR2 SVGIG (reference sequence). The CDR3 sequence: CAWSVEGTAYGYTF. CDR3 coding DNA: TGTGCCTGGAGTGTAGAGGGCACCGCCTATGGCTACACCTTC.

The chain carries TRBV6-6 and TRBJ2-6; 9 nucleotides align to TRBD1. This CDR3 is built from 19 residues. Germline lookup yields CDR1 MNHNY and CDR2 SVGAGI (reference sequence). The V gene end was trimmed by 5 bases and the J gene end by 0 bases; junction bases not matched to a gene: 11. The CDR3 bases are TGTGCCAGCAGTCAAATACAGGGGGCCCTAATCTCTGGGGCCAACGTCCTGACTTTC. Its translation: CASSQIQGALISGANVLTF.

The chain carries TRBV12-3 or TRBV12-4 and TRBJ2-7; 10 nucleotides agree with TRBD2. Trimming removed 3 bases from V and 6 bases from J; junction bases left unmatched: 2. This CDR3 contains 13 residues. CDR3 nucleotides: TGTGCCAGCAGTTTGGTAGCGGGAGGCGAGCAGTACTTC. Amino acids: CASSLVAGGEQYF.

The CDR3 spells CASRQGREETQYF. The CDR3 DNA follows: TGTGCCAGCCGACAGGGGAGGGAAGAGACCCAGTACTTC. J is TRBJ2-5 and V is TRBV28; the D gene is possibly TRBD1 (8 bases). This CDR3 spans 13 amino acids. CDR1 MDHEN and CDR2 SYDVKM come from the germline V gene. The V gene lost 8 bases and the J gene lost 3 bases, with 13 bases spanning the gap.

This chain links TRBV27 with TRBJ1-5, with 10 positions matching TRBD1. Germline trimming cut 6 bases from V and 0 bases from J; bases unmatched to any gene: 8. Germline values: CDR1 MNHEY, CDR2 SMNVEV (reference sequence). The CDR3 has 17 residues. The CDR3 coding sequence is TGTGCCAGCAGGCCGGACAGGGGGTACTCTAGCAATCAGCCCCAGCATTTT. Translating gives CASRPDRGYSSNQPQHF.

The chain joins TRBV5-1 to TRBJ1-4; weak D call: TRBD1 (6 bases). The germline gives CDR1 SGHRS, CDR2 YFSETQ. V was shortened by 2 bases and J by 7 bases, with 15 bases between the two germline ends. This CDR3 contains 15 residues. The CDR3 sequence is CASSFRTGTAEKLFF. CDR3 bases: TGCGCCAGCAGCTTCCGAACAGGGACGGCTGAAAAACTGTTTTTT.

This chain joins TRBV28 and TRBJ1-5; D might be TRBD1 (5 bases). The CDR3 consists of 15 residues. Germline assignment: CDR1 MDHEN and CDR2 SYDVKM. V lost 3 bases and J lost 2, with 11 bases in between. Written as DNA, the CDR3 is TGTGCCAGCAGTTTCCGGAGGGGTGGCAATCAGCCCCAGCATTTT. Encoded protein: CASSFRRGGNQPQHF. The full variable domain, rest sourced from reference TRBV28 and TRBJ1-5, is DVKVTQSSRYLVKRTGEKVFLECVQDMDHENMFWYRQDPGLGLRLIYFSYDVKMKEKGDIPEGYSVSREKKERFSLILESASTNQTSMYLCASSFRRGGNQPQHFGDGTRLSIL.

This chain connects TRBV28 to TRBJ2-7; D may be TRBD2 (5 bases). The germline gives CDR1 MDHEN, CDR2 SYDVKM. Between the trimmed V and J ends, which lost 2 bases and 7 bases, there was a span of 12 bases. The CDR3 has 13 residues. CDR3 bases: TGTGCCAGCAGTTTAACAGACACGGGGGAGCAGTACTTC. Amino acids: CASSLTDTGEQYF.